Given below is one T cell receptor (beta chain) in context. Its antigen is still unknown. The sample comes from a study of cytomegalovirus exposure and HLA in healthy donors. In the study overall: The same platform was used for the roughly 130 validation repertoires and the 650 to 800 first-cohort repertoires, a later analysis reported.

Whole-study findings and limits: Across donors, most TCRs were seen rarely, yet some public ones were widespread.

The method was immunoSEQ multiplex PCR; TCRdb's version includes in-frame clones alone and lacks a portion of them. The table records 150,000 or so clones, roughly 93% of them present only once. The validation cohort, a group of 120 subjects, included the donors and was separate from the approximately 700-subject first cohort. Germline V gene sequence: CDR1 SGDLS, CDR2 YYNGEE. The ends lost 0 bases at V and 0 bases at J; junction bases unmatched: 9. CDR3 length: 18 residues. The J gene is TRBJ1-3, the V gene TRBV9; 7 bases are a match to TRBD1. Material: PBMCs. The TCR comes from a man aged 18-30 years in good health and CMV-seropositive. The CDR3 reads CASSVDPTGRSSGNTIYF. The DNA of the CDR3 is TGTGCCAGCAGCGTAGATCCGACAGGGCGAAGCTCTGGAAACACCATATATTTT.